Sequencing of this T cell receptor beta chain was carried out in a study of response to subunit inactivated influenza vaccine. TCRdb called the RT-PCR reads again in MiXCR, with one record for every CDR3 protein. The sample consists of about 180,000 distinct CDR3 sequences, roughly 10% of them appearing once. With regard to this clonotype: No antigen is known for it.

J lost 3 bases, V lost 6 bases, and 11 bases had no gene match. Germline CDR1 SEHNR, CDR2 FQNEAQ (reference sequence). CDR3 length equals 17 residues. Findings and caveats of the study: Researchers suggested that each seasonal influenza vaccination recruits few new T cells.

Source: CD8+ T cells sorted from PBMCs, taken around 25 months after vaccination. The TCR was taken from a man aged 45 to 70 who received an inactivated influenza vaccine. This sequence joins TRBV7-9 and TRBJ1-6, with TRBD1 matching over 7 bases. CDR3: CASSKPGQNFYNSPLHF. CDR3 nucleotide sequence: TGTGCCAGCAGTAAGCCGGGACAGAATTTCTATAATTCACCCCTCCACTTT.